These T cell receptor beta chains were read from a single sample in a study of blood T cell repertoires in COVID-19. Assay used: immunoSEQ multiplex PCR; TCRdb lists only in-frame clones, some missing. The top ten hold roughly 3% of the sample, which has approximately 280,000 clones, approximately 86% seen once. Sample: PBMCs or T cells enriched from blood (not recorded which). These receptors originate from a woman in her late teens or twenties who had recovered from COVID-19. CDR3s include the opening cysteine and the closing phenylalanine or tryptophan. The D gene is left open where the match is weak. Size is stated for part of the rows, as once, few or many counts, or as a class when the clone is expanded.

TGTGCCAGCAGTTTACGACGGGACTATGGCTACACCTTC	CASSLRRDYGYTF	.	TRBV28	TRBJ1-2	.
TGTGCCAGCAGCCAAGCGACAGTTAGCCTTAAGAACACTGAAGCTTTCTTT	CASSQATVSLKNTEAFF	.	TRBV14	TRBJ1-1	.
TGTGCCAGCAGCCAGACAGGGAAAACTAACTATGGCTACACCTTC	CASSQTGKTNYGYTF	TRBD1	TRBV14	TRBJ1-2	.
TGTGCCAGTAGTATTACGCAGGGGAGCATGAACACTGAAGCTTTCTTT	CASSITQGSMNTEAFF	.	TRBV19	TRBJ1-1	.
TGTGCCAGCAGCGGCGGAGCACCGCTTGTTGAGCAGTTCTTC	CASSGGAPLVEQFF	.	TRBV27	TRBJ2-1	.
TGTGCCAGCAGCTCGAAAGTACCGGGACTAGCGAACACAGGGAATGAGCAGTTCTTC	CASSSKVPGLANTGNEQFF	TRBD2	TRBV9	TRBJ2-1	.
TGCGCCAGCAGTGGGGGGGGACAAGCTTTCTTT	CASSGGGQAFF	.	TRBV10-1	TRBJ1-1	.
TGTGCCAGCTCACCGCTTACAGGAATGATGAACACTGAAGCTTTCTTT	CASSPLTGMMNTEAFF	.	TRBV18	TRBJ1-1	.
TGTGCCAGTAGCCTTGGGCCCTCCTACGAGCAGTACTTC	CASSLGPSYEQYF	.	TRBV19	TRBJ2-7	.
TGCGCCAGCAGCTTATTTTGGGTGGGGGAGGACACTGAAGCTTTCTTT	CASSLFWVGEDTEAFF	.	TRBV5-1	TRBJ1-1	.
TGTGCCAGCAGTGTAGCGGGAGACACCGGGGAGCTGTTTTTT	CASSVAGDTGELFF	TRBD2	TRBV6-4	TRBJ2-2	.
TGCGCCAGCAGTTTTGACAGGGAGAATCAGCCCCAGCATTTT	CASSFDRENQPQHF	TRBD1	TRBV23-1	TRBJ1-5	.
TGTGCCAGCAGCCAAGACGCTAGTTCCTCCTACAATGAGCAGTTCTTC	CASSQDASSSYNEQFF	.	TRBV3-1/TRBV3-2	TRBJ2-1	.
TGTGCCACCGCACCTGGGCGGGGGGTGACTTACGAGCAGTACTTC	CATAPGRGVTYEQYF	TRBD2	TRBV5-4	TRBJ2-7	.
TGTGCCTGGAGGTACGGGGTGAACACTGAAGCTTTCTTT	CAWRYGVNTEAFF	.	TRBV30	TRBJ1-1	.
TGTGCCAGCAGTATATCCCCCGGGGATAGCAATCAGCCCCAGCATTTT	CASSISPGDSNQPQHF	.	TRBV6-2/TRBV6-3	TRBJ1-5	.
TGTGCCAGCAGTTACCGAGCGGCCTACAATGAGCAGTTCTTC	CASSYRAAYNEQFF	.	TRBV6-5	TRBJ2-1	.
TGCGCCAGCAGCCAGGGACTAGCGGGAGTGCGGGAGCAGTACTTC	CASSQGLAGVREQYF	TRBD2	TRBV4-1	TRBJ2-7	.
TGCGCCAGCAGCTGGGACAGGTCGAACACTGAAGCTTTCTTT	CASSWDRSNTEAFF	TRBD1	TRBV5-1	TRBJ1-1	.
TGTGCCAGCAGCTTGGAACCGACAGGGGCGAACACTGAAGCTTTCTTT	CASSLEPTGANTEAFF	TRBD1	TRBV5-4	TRBJ1-1	.
TGCGCCAGCAGCCCGACTAGCGGGGGGGCCGATACGCAGTATTTT	CASSPTSGGADTQYF	TRBD2	TRBV4-3	TRBJ2-3	.
TGTGCCAGCAGTGCTGGGACAGGGGGTTCGGGCACTGAAGCTTTCTTT	CASSAGTGGSGTEAFF	TRBD1	TRBV25-1	TRBJ1-1	.
TGTGCCAGCAGCTTCCAAAGCGGGCAGGGACGCAAAGCTTTCTTT	CASSFQSGQGRKAFF	.	TRBV7-3	TRBJ1-1	.
TGTGCCAGCAGGCGGACAGGGCCTGAGCAGTTCTTC	CASRRTGPEQFF	TRBD1	TRBV28	TRBJ2-1	.
TGTGCCAGCAGCTCCCGGGTACAAGAGACCCAGTACTTC	CASSSRVQETQYF	.	TRBV11-3	TRBJ2-5	once
TGTGCCAGCAGTGAACTGAGGGGACAGGGGGCATTTTCGCGTTACAATGAGCAGTTCTTC	CASSELRGQGAFSRYNEQFF	TRBD1	TRBV6-1	TRBJ2-1	.
TGTGCCAGCAGCCGGAGCGGCGGGGGGGCGCCTAATGAGCAGTTCTTC	CASSRSGGGAPNEQFF	TRBD2	TRBV7-8	TRBJ2-1	few
TGTGCCAGCAGCTTGGAGTGGCGGGGCAAGGGGCTGAACACTGAAGCTTTCTTT	CASSLEWRGKGLNTEAFF	.	TRBV5-6	TRBJ1-1	.
TGTGCCAGCACCACTCCAGGGGCGCATGCAGCTTTCTTT	CASTTPGAHAAFF	.	TRBV7-9	TRBJ1-1	.
TGTGCCAGCAGCAAGCCCGGGGTCACTGAAGCTTTCTTT	CASSKPGVTEAFF	.	TRBV7-9	TRBJ1-1	.
TGTGCCAGCAGTCCAAGGGGGCGCAACACTGAAGCTTTCTTT	CASSPRGRNTEAFF	TRBD1	TRBV28	TRBJ1-1	.
TGTGCCACCAGCAGAGATGGACTAGCGGCAAGCTCCTACAATGAGCAGTTCTTC	CATSRDGLAASSYNEQFF	TRBD2	TRBV15	TRBJ2-1	.
TGTGCCAGCAGCCTCACGCGGGAGACCCAGTACTTC	CASSLTRETQYF	.	TRBV13	TRBJ2-5	.
TGTGCCAGCAGCTTAGAGTTGTCTAGGACAGAAAACATTCAGTACTTC	CASSLELSRTENIQYF	.	TRBV7-2	TRBJ2-4	.
TGTGCCAGCTCACCCGGGACAGGGTCGGGAGGCTACACCTTC	CASSPGTGSGGYTF	TRBD1	TRBV18	TRBJ1-2	.
TGTGCCAGCAGCCAAGGACTAGCGGGAGGGACCCAGTACTTC	CASSQGLAGGTQYF	TRBD2	TRBV3-1/TRBV3-2	TRBJ2-5	.
TGTGCCAGACTTGGAGGCGAGGGCAGGGAGGAAAACACTGAAGCTTTCTTT	CARLGGEGREENTEAFF	.	TRBV11-2	TRBJ1-1	.
TGTGCCAGCAGCTCCCTGACAGGGGGGGGTTTGTATGGCTACACCTTC	CASSSLTGGGLYGYTF	TRBD1	TRBV11-2	TRBJ1-2	.
TGTGCAAGTCGCTTCTGGTCGAACAGGGGGAAATATAGCAATCAGCCCCAGCATTTT	CASRFWSNRGKYSNQPQHF	.	TRBV12-2	TRBJ1-5	.
TGTGCCAGCCAGGGACTAGCGGGGGGGCATACGCAGTATTTT	CASQGLAGGHTQYF	TRBD2	TRBV3-1/TRBV3-2	TRBJ2-3	.
TGCGCCAGCAGCCGGACTAGCGGGACTGGTACGCAGTATTTT	CASSRTSGTGTQYF	TRBD2	TRBV5-1	TRBJ2-3	.
TGTGCCAGCAGCCCGGTAGGGGGCACCTATGGCTACACCTTC	CASSPVGGTYGYTF	TRBD1	TRBV3-1/TRBV3-2	TRBJ1-2	.
TGCGCCAGCAGCCAGGACAGGACAGGGAATCAGCCCCAGCATTTT	CASSQDRTGNQPQHF	TRBD1	TRBV4-1	TRBJ1-5	.
TGTGCTAGTGGTTTCGGAGGTTCTGGGGATACGCAGTATTTT	CASGFGGSGDTQYF	.	TRBV12-5	TRBJ2-3	.
TGTGCCAGCAACACAGGGATTAGGAGCAATCAGCCCCAGCATTTT	CASNTGIRSNQPQHF	.	TRBV28	TRBJ1-5	.
TGTGCCAGCAGTTACTCGTCGGACAGCTCCTACGAGCAGTACTTC	CASSYSSDSSYEQYF	.	TRBV6-5	TRBJ2-7	.